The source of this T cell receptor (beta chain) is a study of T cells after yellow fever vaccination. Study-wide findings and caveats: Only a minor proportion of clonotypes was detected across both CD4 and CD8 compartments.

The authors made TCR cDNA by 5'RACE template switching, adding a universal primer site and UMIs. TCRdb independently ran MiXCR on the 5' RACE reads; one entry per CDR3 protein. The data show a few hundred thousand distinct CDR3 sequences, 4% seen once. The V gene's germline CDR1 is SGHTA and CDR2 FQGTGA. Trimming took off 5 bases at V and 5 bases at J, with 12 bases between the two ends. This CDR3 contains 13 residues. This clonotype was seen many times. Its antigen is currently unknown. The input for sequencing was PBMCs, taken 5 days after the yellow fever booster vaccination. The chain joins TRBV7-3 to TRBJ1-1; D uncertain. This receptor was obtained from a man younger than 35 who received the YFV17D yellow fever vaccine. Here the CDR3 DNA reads TGTGCCAGCAGCCGATCGGGAGAGACTGAAGCTTTCTTT. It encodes CASSRSGETEAFF. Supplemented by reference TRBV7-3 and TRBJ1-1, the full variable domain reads GAGVSQTPSNKVTEKGKYVELRCDPISGHTALYWYRQSLGQGPEFLIYFQGTGAADDSGLPNDRFFAVRPEGSVSTLKIQRTERGDSAVYLCASSRSGETEAFFGQGTRLTVV.